This TCR beta chain originates from a study of OX40 agonist ivuxolimab in advanced cancers. This clone was counted only a few times. Germline-derived CDR1 and CDR2 are SGHRS and YFSETQ. V trimming: 1 base; J trimming: 9 bases; junction bases outside the gene matches: 9. The length of the CDR3 is 15 residues. TCRdb's copy holds only in-frame clones and misses some; the assay was immunoSEQ multiplex PCR. This sample has around 35,000 clones, with under 90% found just once. The J gene is TRBJ2-1, the V gene TRBV5-1, with TRBD1 matching over 8 bases. Material: CD4+ or CD8+ T cells sorted from blood, obtained in a trial of the OX40 agonist ivuxolimab. The TCR was taken from an adult with an advanced solid tumor such as melanoma, head and neck, liver or kidney cancer. This CDR3 is CASSLSRQGPGEQFF. In DNA form, the CDR3 reads TGCGCCAGCAGCTTGTCGAGACAGGGGCCGGGTGAGCAGTTCTTC.